This T cell receptor beta chain derives from a study of blood T cell repertoires in COVID-19. Germline values: CDR1 SGDLS, CDR2 YYNGEE. The CDR3 is made up of 11 amino acids. The V end lost 4 bases, the J end lost 5 bases, and 6 bases lay between the germline ends. Clones were read by immunoSEQ multiplex PCR, and TCRdb kept only the in-frame ones, dropping some. The sample records under 85,000 clones, about 90% being singletons. Input material: peripheral blood. The clonotype was recovered from a man aged 80 or over in a cohort sampled during active COVID-19. V is TRBV9 and J is TRBJ2-5; no clear D. The CDR3 protein is CASSNGETQYF. CDR3 in DNA: TGTGCCAGCAGCAACGGGGAGACCCAGTACTTC.